This TCR beta chain was obtained from a study of blood T cell repertoires in COVID-19. Study as a whole: Acute and convalescent COVID-19 specimens originated in the United States, Italy and Spain.

Original handling: Amplifying reference gene primers gave estimates of nucleated cell counts. The table came from immunoSEQ multiplex PCR; TCRdb's copy has only in-frame clones and leaves some out. Clonal size and the V and J genes are those of that table, whereas D and trimming came from the DNA. The table shows around 70,000 clones, with 70% to 90% occurring only once. The CDR3 loop spans 16 amino acids. Germline CDR1 MDHEN, CDR2 SYDVKM. V lost 5 bases and J lost 0; bases outside the gene matches: 6. The specimen sequenced was peripheral blood. This receptor was identified in a man aged 65 to 85 with acute or convalescent COVID-19. The V and J genes are TRBV28 and TRBJ2-1; 8 nucleotides align to TRBD2. The CDR3: CASSQIAGSSYNEQFF. In DNA, the CDR3 is TGTGCCAGCAGTCAGATAGCGGGGAGCTCCTACAATGAGCAGTTCTTC.